Listed here is a single T cell receptor (beta chain). Original handling: Amplification of reference gene primers provided the estimated nucleated cell counts. Some clones are missing from TCRdb's copy, which holds only in-frame ones; the method was immunoSEQ multiplex PCR. Clonal size and the V and J genes are those of that table, whereas D and trimming came from the DNA. The sample comprises more than 200,000 clones, approximately 82% of which are singletons, and roughly 7.6% rests with the top ten. The CDR3 runs 16 residues. Germline V gives CDR1 SGHRS, CDR2 YFSETQ. V dropped 0 bases and J dropped 4 bases, with 14 bases sitting between them. This record comes from a study of blood T cell repertoires in COVID-19. Overall study context: Samples of COVID-19 (acute and convalescent) were obtained from the United States, Italy and Spain. Sources were T cells, B-cell-depleted T cells, or PBMCs; the material itself was cDNA or gDNA.

This chain connects TRBV5-1 to TRBJ1-3; maybe TRBD1 (6 bases). The specimen was peripheral blood. The clonotype was recovered from a woman between 45 and 65 years old with acute or convalescent COVID-19. The CDR3 DNA is TGCGCCAGCAGCTTGGACGGGCGAACAGGGGGAAACACCATATATTTT. Protein product: CASSLDGRTGGNTIYF.